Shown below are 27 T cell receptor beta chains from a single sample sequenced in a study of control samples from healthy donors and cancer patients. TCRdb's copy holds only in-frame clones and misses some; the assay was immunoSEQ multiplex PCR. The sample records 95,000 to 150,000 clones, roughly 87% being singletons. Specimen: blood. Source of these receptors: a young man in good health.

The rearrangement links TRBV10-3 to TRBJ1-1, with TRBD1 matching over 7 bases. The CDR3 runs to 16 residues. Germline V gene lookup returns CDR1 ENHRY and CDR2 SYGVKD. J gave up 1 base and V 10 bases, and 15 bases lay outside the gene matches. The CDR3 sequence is CATLKDSGTANTEAFF. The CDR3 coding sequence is TGTGCCACTTTGAAAGACTCCGGGACAGCGAACACTGAAGCTTTCTTT.

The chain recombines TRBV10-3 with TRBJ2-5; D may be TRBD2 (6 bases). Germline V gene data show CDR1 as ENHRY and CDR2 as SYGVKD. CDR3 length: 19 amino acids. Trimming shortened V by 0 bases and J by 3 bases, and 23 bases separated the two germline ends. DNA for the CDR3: TGTGCCATCAGTGAGTCAATCGGAGGGGCGGGACCACCTAAAGAGACCCAGTACTTC. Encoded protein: CAISESIGGAGPPKETQYF.

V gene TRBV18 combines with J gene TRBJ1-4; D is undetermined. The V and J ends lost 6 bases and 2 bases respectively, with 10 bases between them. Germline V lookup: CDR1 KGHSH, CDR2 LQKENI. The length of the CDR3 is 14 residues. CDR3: CASSGRGTNEKLFF. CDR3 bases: TGTGCCAGCTCTGGTCGAGGGACTAATGAAAAACTGTTTTTT.

CDR3 amino acids: CASSLRTPLDTQYF. DNA of the CDR3: TGTGCCAGCAGCCTACGGACCCCGCTAGATACGCAGTATTTT. The chain recombines TRBV7-3 with TRBJ2-3; D unresolved. Per the germline V gene, CDR1 is SGHTA and CDR2 is FQGTGA. The CDR3 is 14 residues long. Trimming took 5 bases from V and 5 from J, leaving 14 bases between them.

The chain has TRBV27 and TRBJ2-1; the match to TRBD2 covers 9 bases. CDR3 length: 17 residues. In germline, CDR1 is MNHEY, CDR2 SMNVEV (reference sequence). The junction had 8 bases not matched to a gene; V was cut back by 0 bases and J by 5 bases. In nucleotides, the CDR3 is TGTGCCAGCAGTTTATCGGTAGCGGGGGCCCACGACAATGAGCAGTTCTTC. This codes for CASSLSVAGAHDNEQFF.

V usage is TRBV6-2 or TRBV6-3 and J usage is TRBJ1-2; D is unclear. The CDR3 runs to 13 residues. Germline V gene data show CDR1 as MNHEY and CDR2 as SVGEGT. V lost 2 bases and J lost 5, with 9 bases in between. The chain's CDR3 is CASSYAGLYGYTF. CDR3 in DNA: TGTGCCAGCAGTTACGCGGGATTGTATGGCTACACCTTC.

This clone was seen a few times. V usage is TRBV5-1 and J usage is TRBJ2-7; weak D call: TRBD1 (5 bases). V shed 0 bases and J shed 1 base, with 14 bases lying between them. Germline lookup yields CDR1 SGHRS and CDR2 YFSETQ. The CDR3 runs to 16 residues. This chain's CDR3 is CASSLATQGISYEQYF. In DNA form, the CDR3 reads TGCGCCAGCAGCTTGGCTACGCAGGGAATTTCCTACGAGCAGTACTTC. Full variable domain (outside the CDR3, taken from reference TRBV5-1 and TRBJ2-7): KAGVTQTPRYLIKTRGQQVTLSCSPISGHRSVSWYQQTPGQGLQFLFEYFSETQRNKGNFPGRFSGRQFSNSRSEMNVSTLELGDSALYLCASSLATQGISYEQYFGPGTRLTVT.

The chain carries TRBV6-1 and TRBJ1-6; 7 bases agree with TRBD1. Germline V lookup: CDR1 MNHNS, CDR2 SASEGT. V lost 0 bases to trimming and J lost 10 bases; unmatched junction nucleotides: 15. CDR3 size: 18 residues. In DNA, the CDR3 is TGTGCCAGCAGTGAAGCCTGGAAGACAGGCCCGGGACAGTCACCCCTCCACTTT. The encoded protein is CASSEAWKTGPGQSPLHF.

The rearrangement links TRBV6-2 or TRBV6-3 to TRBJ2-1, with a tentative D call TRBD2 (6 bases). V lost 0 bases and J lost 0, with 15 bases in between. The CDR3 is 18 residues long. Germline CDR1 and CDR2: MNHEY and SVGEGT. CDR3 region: CASSYSWKRVSSYNEQFF. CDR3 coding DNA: TGTGCCAGCAGTTACTCGTGGAAGCGGGTCAGCTCCTACAATGAGCAGTTCTTC.

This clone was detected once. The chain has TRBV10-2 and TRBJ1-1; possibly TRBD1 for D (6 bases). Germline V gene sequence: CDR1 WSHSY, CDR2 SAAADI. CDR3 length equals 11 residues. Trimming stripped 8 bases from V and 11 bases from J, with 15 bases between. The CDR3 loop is CASSFTGLAFF. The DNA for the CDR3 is TGCGCCAGCTCTTTTACAGGGTTGGCTTTCTTT.

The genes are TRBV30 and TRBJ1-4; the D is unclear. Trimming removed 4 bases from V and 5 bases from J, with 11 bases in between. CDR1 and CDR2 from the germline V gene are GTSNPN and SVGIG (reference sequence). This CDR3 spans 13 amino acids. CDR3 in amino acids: CAWTPAENEKLFF. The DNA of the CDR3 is TGTGCCTGGACCCCCGCTGAGAATGAAAAACTGTTTTTT.

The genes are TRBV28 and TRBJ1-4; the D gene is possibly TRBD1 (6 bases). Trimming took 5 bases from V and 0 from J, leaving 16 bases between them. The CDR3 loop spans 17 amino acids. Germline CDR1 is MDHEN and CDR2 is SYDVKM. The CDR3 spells CASSPEWGASTNEKLFF. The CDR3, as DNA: TGTGCCAGCAGTCCCGAGTGGGGGGCTTCAACTAATGAAAAACTGTTTTTT.

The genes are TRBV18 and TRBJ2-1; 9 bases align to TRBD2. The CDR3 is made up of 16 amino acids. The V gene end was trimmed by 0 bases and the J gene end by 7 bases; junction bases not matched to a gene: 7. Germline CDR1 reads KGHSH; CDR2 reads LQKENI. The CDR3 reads CASSPPILAGDNEQFF. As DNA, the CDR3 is TGTGCCAGCTCACCACCGATATTAGCGGGAGATAATGAGCAGTTCTTC.

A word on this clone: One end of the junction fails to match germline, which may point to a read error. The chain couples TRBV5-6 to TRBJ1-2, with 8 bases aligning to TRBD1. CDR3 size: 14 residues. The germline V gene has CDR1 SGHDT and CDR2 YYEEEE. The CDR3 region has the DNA TGTGCCAGCAGCTTGAGACAGGGGTCCCCGCTACAATCCTTC. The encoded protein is CASSLRQGSPLQSF.

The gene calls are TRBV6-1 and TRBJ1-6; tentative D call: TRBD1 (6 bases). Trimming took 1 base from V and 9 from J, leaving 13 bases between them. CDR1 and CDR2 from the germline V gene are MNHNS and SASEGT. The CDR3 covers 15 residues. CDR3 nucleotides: TGTGCCAGCAGTGAAGTGGGTCAGGGGAGTTCACCCCTCCACTTT. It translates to CASSEVGQGSSPLHF.

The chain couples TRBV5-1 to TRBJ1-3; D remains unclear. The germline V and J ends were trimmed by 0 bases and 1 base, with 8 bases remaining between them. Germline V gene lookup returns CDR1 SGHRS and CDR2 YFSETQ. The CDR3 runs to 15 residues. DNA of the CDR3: TGCGCCAGCAGCTTGGTGGGCGGATCTGGAAACACCATATATTTT. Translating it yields CASSLVGGSGNTIYF.

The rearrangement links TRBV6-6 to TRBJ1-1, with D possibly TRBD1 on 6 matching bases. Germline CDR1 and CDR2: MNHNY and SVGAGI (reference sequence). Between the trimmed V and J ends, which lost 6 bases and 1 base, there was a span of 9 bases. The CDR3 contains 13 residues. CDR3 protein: CASSRGQNTEAFF. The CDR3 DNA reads TGTGCCAGCAGCCGGGGACAGAACACTGAAGCTTTCTTT.

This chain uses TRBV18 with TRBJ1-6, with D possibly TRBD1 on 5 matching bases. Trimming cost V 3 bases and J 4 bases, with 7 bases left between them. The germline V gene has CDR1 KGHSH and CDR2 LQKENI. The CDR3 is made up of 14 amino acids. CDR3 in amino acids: CASSPDSYNSPLHF. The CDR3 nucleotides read TGTGCCAGCTCACCCGACAGTTATAATTCACCCCTCCACTTT.

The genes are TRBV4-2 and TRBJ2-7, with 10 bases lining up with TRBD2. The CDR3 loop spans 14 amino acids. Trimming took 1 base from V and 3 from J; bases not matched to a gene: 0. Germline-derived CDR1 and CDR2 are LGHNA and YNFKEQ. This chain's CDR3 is CASSQGLAGYEQYF. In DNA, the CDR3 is TGTGCCAGCAGCCAAGGACTAGCGGGCTACGAGCAGTACTTC.

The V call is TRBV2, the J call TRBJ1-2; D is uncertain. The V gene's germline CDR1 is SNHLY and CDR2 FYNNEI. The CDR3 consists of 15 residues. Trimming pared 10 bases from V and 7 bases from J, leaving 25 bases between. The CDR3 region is CANPTRTRGSSGYTF. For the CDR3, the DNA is TGTGCCAACCCCACCAGAACACGCGGAAGTAGTGGCTACACCTTC.

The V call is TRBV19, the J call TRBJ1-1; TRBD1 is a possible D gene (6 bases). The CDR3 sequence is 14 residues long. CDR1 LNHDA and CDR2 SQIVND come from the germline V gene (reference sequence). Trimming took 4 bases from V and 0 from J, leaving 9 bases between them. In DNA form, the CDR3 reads TGTGCCAGTAGTAATACAGGGTTGAACACTGAAGCTTTCTTT. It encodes CASSNTGLNTEAFF.

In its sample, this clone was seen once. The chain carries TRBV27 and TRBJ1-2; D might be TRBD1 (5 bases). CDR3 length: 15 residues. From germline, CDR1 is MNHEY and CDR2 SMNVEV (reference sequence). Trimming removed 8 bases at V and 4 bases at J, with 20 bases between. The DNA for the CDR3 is TGTGCCAGCCTACAATTTGGCGGGGGATCCTATGGCTACACCTTC. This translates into CASLQFGGGSYGYTF.

DNA for the CDR3: TGTGCCACCAGCTTCCAAACTAGCAGCTACGAGCAGTACTTC. Translation: CATSFQTSSYEQYF. This chain links TRBV15 with TRBJ2-7; tentatively, D is TRBD2 (6 bases). The CDR3 covers 14 residues. V lost 5 bases to trimming and J lost 3 bases, with 14 bases between them. Germline V gene data show CDR1 as LNHNV and CDR2 as YYDKDF (reference sequence).

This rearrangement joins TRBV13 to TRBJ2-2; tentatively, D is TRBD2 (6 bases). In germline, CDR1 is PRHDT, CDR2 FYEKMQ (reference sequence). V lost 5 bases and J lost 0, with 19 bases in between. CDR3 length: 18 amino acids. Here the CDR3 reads CASSRLGGGRSNTGELFF. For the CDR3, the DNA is TGTGCCAGCAGCCGCCTTGGGGGAGGCCGCTCGAACACCGGGGAGCTGTTTTTT.

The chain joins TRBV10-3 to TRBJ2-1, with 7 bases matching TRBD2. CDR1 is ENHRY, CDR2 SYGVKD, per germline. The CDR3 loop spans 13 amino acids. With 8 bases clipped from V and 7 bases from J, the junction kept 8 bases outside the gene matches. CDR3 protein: CAIGTTPDNEQFF. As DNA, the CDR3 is TGTGCCATCGGGACTACCCCCGATAATGAGCAGTTCTTC.

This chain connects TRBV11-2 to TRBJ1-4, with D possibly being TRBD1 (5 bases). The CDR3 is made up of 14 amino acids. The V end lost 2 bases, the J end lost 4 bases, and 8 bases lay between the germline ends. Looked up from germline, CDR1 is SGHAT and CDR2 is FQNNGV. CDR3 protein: CASSLFQGNEKLFF. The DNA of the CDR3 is TGTGCCAGCAGCTTATTCCAGGGTAATGAAAAACTGTTTTTT.

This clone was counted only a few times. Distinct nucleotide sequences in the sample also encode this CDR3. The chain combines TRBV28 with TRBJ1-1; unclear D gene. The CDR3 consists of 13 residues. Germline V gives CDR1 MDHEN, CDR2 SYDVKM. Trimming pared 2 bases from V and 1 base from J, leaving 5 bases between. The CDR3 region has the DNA TGTGCCAGCAGTTTAGGGCAGAACACTGAAGCTTTCTTT. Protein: CASSLGQNTEAFF.